These T cell receptor beta chains were read from a single sample in a study of cytomegalovirus exposure and HLA in healthy donors. Repertoires were generated with immunoSEQ multiplex PCR, while TCRdb's copy carries only in-frame clones and drops some. The repertoire holds around 150,000 clones, with 86% as singletons. The sequenced material came from PBMCs. The receptors here all came from a woman in her twenties or thirties in good health and CMV-seronegative. Both conserved end residues are part of each CDR3. Each record gives: CDR3 protein, CDR3 DNA, clone size, D gene, J gene, V gene. The D gene is left open where the match is weak. Size is omitted from some rows. Given values are once, few, many or a class for expanded clones.

CASSITPYSNQPQHF TGTGCCAGCAGCATCACACCTTATAGCAATCAGCCCCAGCATTTT few NA TRBJ1-5 TRBV6-5
CATSSGTYNEQFF TGCGCCACCTCTAGCGGAACCTACAATGAGCAGTTCTTC NA TRBD2 TRBJ2-1 TRBV5-1
CASSLDDRGGYGYTF TGTGCCAGCAGCTTGGATGACAGGGGAGGCTATGGCTACACCTTC NA TRBD1 TRBJ1-2 TRBV5-4
CASSPTFRAAEAFF TGTGCCAGCAGTCCTACCTTTAGGGCCGCTGAAGCTTTCTTT NA NA TRBJ1-1 TRBV6-5
CASSEATGFNQPQHF TGTGCCAGCAGTGAAGCAACGGGATTTAATCAGCCCCAGCATTTT few NA TRBJ1-5 TRBV6-1
CASSPTTGTAYNEQFF TGTGCCAGCAGCCCAACCACAGGGACGGCCTACAATGAGCAGTTCTTC NA NA TRBJ2-1 TRBV7-9
CATNRGVKNTGELFF TGTGCCACCAACAGGGGAGTCAAGAACACCGGGGAGCTGTTTTTT NA TRBD1 TRBJ2-2 TRBV6-5
CASSDVLRRSYEKLFF TGTGCCAGCAGTGATGTGTTACGCAGATCCTATGAAAAACTGTTTTTT NA NA TRBJ1-4 TRBV2
CASSLRALSTEAFF TGTGCCAGTAGTCTCCGAGCTCTCTCCACTGAAGCTTTCTTT NA NA TRBJ1-1 TRBV19
CASSLGGSPPAEQYF TGTGCCAGCAGCTTAGGTGGGAGCCCCCCCGCCGAGCAGTACTTC NA NA TRBJ2-7 TRBV7-8
CASSPGLHEQFF TGTGCCAGTAGCCCCGGACTGCATGAGCAGTTCTTC once NA TRBJ2-1 TRBV19
CAISEAIDNEQFF TGTGCCATCAGTGAGGCGATCGACAATGAGCAGTTCTTC once NA TRBJ2-1 TRBV10-3
CASSLVPAGIDTGELFF TGCGCCAGCAGCTTGGTCCCGGCAGGGATCGACACCGGGGAGCTGTTTTTT NA NA TRBJ2-2 TRBV5-1
CASSLGGENQPQHF TGTGCCAGCAGTTTAGGGGGGGAGAATCAGCCCCAGCATTTT once NA TRBJ1-5 TRBV27
CASAPRTRGGNNEQFF TGTGCCAGCGCCCCCAGGACTAGAGGAGGCAACAATGAGCAGTTCTTC NA TRBD2 TRBJ2-1 TRBV27
CASSDTGEGSNQPQHF TGTGCCAGCAGTGACACAGGGGAAGGAAGCAATCAGCCCCAGCATTTT NA TRBD1 TRBJ1-5 TRBV28
CASRITGSGNTIYF TGTGCCAGCAGGATAACGGGCTCTGGAAACACCATATATTTT once NA TRBJ1-3 TRBV6-1
CASALGQKYTDTQYF TGTGCTAGTGCCCTAGGACAGAAATACACAGATACGCAGTATTTT NA NA TRBJ2-3 TRBV12-5
CASSSNQAGVQSEQYF TGTGCCAGCAGTTCCAACCAAGCGGGAGTTCAAAGCGAGCAGTACTTC NA TRBD2 TRBJ2-7 TRBV27
CASSGLGQGDEQFF TGTGCCAGCAGCGGCCTGGGACAAGGGGATGAGCAGTTCTTC NA NA TRBJ2-1 TRBV11-2
CASSQVTTNYGYTF TGTGCCAGCAGCCAAGTGACAACTAACTATGGCTACACCTTC NA NA TRBJ1-2 TRBV4-2
CASSWGDGSTEAFF TGTGCCAGCAGCTGGGGAGACGGAAGCACTGAAGCTTTCTTT NA NA TRBJ1-1 TRBV11-3
CASKIGQGHLTANTGELFF TGTGCCAGCAAGATTGGACAGGGTCATTTAACAGCGAACACCGGGGAGCTGTTTTTT NA TRBD1 TRBJ2-2 TRBV2
CASSEAQGTRETQYF TGTGCCAGCAGTGAAGCGCAGGGGACTCGGGAGACCCAGTACTTC NA NA TRBJ2-5 TRBV2
CASSIDLSGWATEAFF TGTGCCAGTAGTATAGATCTCTCAGGTTGGGCGACTGAAGCTTTCTTT NA NA TRBJ1-1 TRBV19
CASSGGAVNTGELFF TGTGCCAGCAGCGGAGGGGCCGTGAACACCGGGGAGCTGTTTTTT NA NA TRBJ2-2 TRBV11-2
CASRQASDYEQYF TGTGCCAGCAGACAGGCTTCGGACTACGAGCAGTACTTC once NA TRBJ2-7 TRBV28
CATRDRMETEAFF TGTGCCACCAGAGACAGGATGGAGACTGAAGCTTTCTTT once NA TRBJ1-1 TRBV15
CASNLGEKLFF TGTGCCAGTAACTTAGGCGAAAAACTGTTTTTT NA NA TRBJ1-4 TRBV19
CASSFSFSVTTTDNYGYTF TGTGCCAGCAGCTTTAGTTTTTCGGTTACTACGACAGATAACTATGGCTACACCTTC NA NA TRBJ1-2 TRBV5-6
CAISETGGEAFF TGTGCCATCAGCGAGACAGGGGGTGAAGCTTTCTTT NA TRBD1 TRBJ1-1 TRBV10-3
CSVLSNEQFF TGCAGTGTTCTCTCCAATGAGCAGTTCTTC NA NA TRBJ2-1 TRBV20-1
CASGLIRGVRNEQFF TGTGCTAGTGGTTTGATCCGGGGGGTTCGGAATGAGCAGTTCTTC NA TRBD2 TRBJ2-1 TRBV12-5
CASSSLQGDEQFF TGCGCCAGCAGCTCATTACAGGGGGATGAGCAGTTCTTC NA TRBD1 TRBJ2-1 TRBV5-1
CASREDSPNTEAFF TGTGCCAGTAGGGAGGACAGCCCGAACACTGAAGCTTTCTTT NA NA TRBJ1-1 TRBV19
CASSLRNSYEQYF TGCGCCAGCAGCTTGCGCAACTCCTACGAGCAGTACTTC NA NA TRBJ2-7 TRBV5-1
CASSLVGGNEQFF TGTGCCAGCAGCTTAGTAGGCGGCAATGAGCAGTTCTTC NA NA TRBJ2-1 TRBV11-3
CASSENFPGATDTQYF TGTGCCAGCAGTGAGAATTTCCCGGGGGCTACAGATACGCAGTATTTT once NA TRBJ2-3 TRBV6-4
CASSRGYEQYF TGTGCCAGCAGCCGGGGTTACGAGCAGTACTTC once NA TRBJ2-7 TRBV27
CASSPPGGGPDTQYF TGTGCCAGCAGCCCCCCCGGGGGAGGGCCAGATACGCAGTATTTT NA TRBD2 TRBJ2-3 TRBV5-6
CASSLMVSGMDTDTQYF TGTGCCAGCAGTTTAATGGTTAGCGGTATGGACACAGATACGCAGTATTTT NA NA TRBJ2-3 TRBV28
CASRGTANGYTF TGTGCCAGCAGAGGGACAGCCAATGGCTACACCTTC NA TRBD1 TRBJ1-2 TRBV6-5
CASSPWNQPQHF TGTGCCAGCAGCCCGTGGAATCAGCCCCAGCATTTT NA NA TRBJ1-5 TRBV5-4
CASSKASFGEKLFF TGTGCCAGCAGCAAGGCGTCTTTTGGGGAAAAACTGTTTTTT NA NA TRBJ1-4 TRBV9
CASSFTGTSGGDTQYF TGTGCCAGCAGCTTTACCGGGACTAGCGGGGGGGATACGCAGTATTTT NA TRBD2 TRBJ2-3 TRBV7-3
CASSYVGTELLTQYF TGTGCCAGCAGTTATGTCGGGACAGAGCTATTGACCCAGTACTTC NA TRBD1 TRBJ2-5 TRBV2
CASHDRGDTGELFF TGTGCCAGCCATGACAGAGGGGACACCGGGGAGCTGTTTTTT many NA TRBJ2-2 TRBV6-1